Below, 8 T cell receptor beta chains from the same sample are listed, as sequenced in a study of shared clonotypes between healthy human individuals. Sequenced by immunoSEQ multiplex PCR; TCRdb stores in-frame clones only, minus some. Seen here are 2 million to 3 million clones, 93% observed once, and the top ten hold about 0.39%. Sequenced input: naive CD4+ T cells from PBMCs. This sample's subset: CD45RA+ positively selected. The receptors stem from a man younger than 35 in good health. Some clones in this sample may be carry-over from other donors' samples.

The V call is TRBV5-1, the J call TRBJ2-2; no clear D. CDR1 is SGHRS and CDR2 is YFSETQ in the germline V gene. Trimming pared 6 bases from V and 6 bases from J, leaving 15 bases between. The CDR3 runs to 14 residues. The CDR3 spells CASNKPSDSGELFF. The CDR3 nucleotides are TGCGCCAGCAACAAACCCTCGGATTCCGGGGAGCTGTTTTTT.

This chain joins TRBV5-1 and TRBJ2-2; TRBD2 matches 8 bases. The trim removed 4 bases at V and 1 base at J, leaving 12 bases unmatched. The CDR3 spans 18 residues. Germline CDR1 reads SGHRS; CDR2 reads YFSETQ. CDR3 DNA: TGCGCCAGCAGCCCCACCGGACTAGCCAAATGGAACACCGGGGAGCTGTTTTTT. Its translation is CASSPTGLAKWNTGELFF.

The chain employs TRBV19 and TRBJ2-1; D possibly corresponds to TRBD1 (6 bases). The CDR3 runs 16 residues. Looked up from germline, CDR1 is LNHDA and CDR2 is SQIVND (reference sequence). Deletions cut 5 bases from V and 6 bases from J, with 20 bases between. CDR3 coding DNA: TGTGCCAGTAGTCCCTCTAGGGGACACAGGTTCAATGAGCAGTTCTTC. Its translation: CASSPSRGHRFNEQFF.

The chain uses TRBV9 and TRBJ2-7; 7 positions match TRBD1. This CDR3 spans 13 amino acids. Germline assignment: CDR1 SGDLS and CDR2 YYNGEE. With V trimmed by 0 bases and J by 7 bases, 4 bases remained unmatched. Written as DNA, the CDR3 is TGTGCCAGCAGCGTAGTGGCAGGGGGTGAGCAGTACTTC. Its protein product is CASSVVAGGEQYF. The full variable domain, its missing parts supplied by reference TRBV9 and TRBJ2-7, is DSGVTQTPKHLITATGQRVTLRCSPRSGDLSVYWYQQSLDQGLQFLIQYYNGEERAKGNILERFSAQQFPDLHSELNLSSLELGDSALYFCASSVVAGGEQYFGPGTRLTVT.

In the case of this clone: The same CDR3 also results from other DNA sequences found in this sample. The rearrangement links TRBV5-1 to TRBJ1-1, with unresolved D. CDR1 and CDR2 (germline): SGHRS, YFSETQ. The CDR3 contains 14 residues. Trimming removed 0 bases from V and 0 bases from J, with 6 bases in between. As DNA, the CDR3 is TGCGCCAGCAGCTTGGGTGATATGAACACTGAAGCTTTCTTT. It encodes CASSLGDMNTEAFF.

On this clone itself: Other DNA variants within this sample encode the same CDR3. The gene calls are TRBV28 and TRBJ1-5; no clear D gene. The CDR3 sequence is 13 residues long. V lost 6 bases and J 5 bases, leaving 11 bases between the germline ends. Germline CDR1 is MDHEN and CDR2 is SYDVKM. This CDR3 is CASSRDGDQPQHF. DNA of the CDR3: TGTGCCAGCAGCCGAGACGGAGATCAGCCCCAGCATTTT.

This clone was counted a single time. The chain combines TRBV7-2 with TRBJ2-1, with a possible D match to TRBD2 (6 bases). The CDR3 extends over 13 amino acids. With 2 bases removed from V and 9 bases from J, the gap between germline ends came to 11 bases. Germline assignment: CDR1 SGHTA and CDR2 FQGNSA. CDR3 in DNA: TGTGCCAGCAGCTTAAGACTCGGGGGTGAGCAGTTCTTC. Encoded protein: CASSLRLGGEQFF.

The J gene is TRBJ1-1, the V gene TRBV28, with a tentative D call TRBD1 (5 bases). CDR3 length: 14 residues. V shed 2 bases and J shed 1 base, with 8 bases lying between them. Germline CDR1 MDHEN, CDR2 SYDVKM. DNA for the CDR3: TGTGCCAGCAGTTTAGACAGATCGAACACTGAAGCTTTCTTT. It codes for CASSLDRSNTEAFF.